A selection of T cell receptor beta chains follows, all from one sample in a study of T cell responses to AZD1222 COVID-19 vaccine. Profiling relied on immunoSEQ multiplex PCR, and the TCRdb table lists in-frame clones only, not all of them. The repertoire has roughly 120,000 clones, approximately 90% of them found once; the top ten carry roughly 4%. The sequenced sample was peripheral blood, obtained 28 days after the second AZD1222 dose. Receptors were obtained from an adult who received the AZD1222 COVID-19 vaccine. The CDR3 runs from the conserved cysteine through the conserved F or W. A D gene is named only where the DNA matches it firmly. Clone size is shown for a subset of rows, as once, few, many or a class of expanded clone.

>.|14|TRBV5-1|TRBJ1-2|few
TGCGCCAGCAGCCCTAGGGGGGCTAACTATGGCTACACCTTC
CASSPRGANYGYTF
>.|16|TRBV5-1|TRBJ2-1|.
TGCGCCAGCAGCTTGGGGGGGCGGGGGCCCGGTAATGAGCAGTTCTTC
CASSLGGRGPGNEQFF
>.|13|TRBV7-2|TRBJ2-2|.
TGTGCCAGCAGCTTATATTACACCGGGGAGCTGTTTTTT
CASSLYYTGELFF
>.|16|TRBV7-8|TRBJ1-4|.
TGTGCCAGCAGCTTATACAGGGTCCCAAAGGATGAAAAACTGTTTTTT
CASSLYRVPKDEKLFF
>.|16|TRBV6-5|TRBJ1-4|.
TGTGCCAGCAGTTACTCTGGGAGTCCAACTAATGAAAAACTGTTTTTT
CASSYSGSPTNEKLFF
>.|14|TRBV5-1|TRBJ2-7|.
TGCGCCAGCAGCTTGCAGGATACCGGAAGGGAGCAGTACTTC
CASSLQDTGREQYF
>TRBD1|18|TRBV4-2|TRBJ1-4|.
TGTGCCAGCAGCCAAGTAATATCAGGGGGGGCAACTAATGAAAAACTGTTTTTT
CASSQVISGGATNEKLFF
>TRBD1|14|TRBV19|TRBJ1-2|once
TGTGCCAGTAGTATAGATATCGGGACAGGCGGCTACACCTTC
CASSIDIGTGGYTF
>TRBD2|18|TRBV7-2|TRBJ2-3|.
TGTGCCAGCAGCTTACCCCTAGCACGGGAGGTTGCCACAGATACGCAGTATTTT
CASSLPLAREVATDTQYF
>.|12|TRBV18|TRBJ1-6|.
TGTGCCAGCTCAGGGCCCAATTCACCCCTCCACTTT
CASSGPNSPLHF
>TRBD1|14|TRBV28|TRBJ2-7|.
TGTGCCAGCAGTTCGGCAGGGGGCAGCTACGAGCAGTACTTC
CASSSAGGSYEQYF
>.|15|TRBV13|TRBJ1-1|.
TGTGCCAGCAGCTTAAGGGGGGAGGGAGTCACTGAAGCTTTCTTT
CASSLRGEGVTEAFF
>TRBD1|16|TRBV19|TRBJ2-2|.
TGTGCCAGTAGGCCCCCGGGACAGGGGAACACCGGGGAGCTGTTTTTT
CASRPPGQGNTGELFF
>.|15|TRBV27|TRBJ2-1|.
TGTGCCAGCAAAATGGACCGGTATTTCTACAATGAGCAGTTCTTC
CASKMDRYFYNEQFF
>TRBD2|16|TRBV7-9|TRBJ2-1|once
TGTGCCAGCAACCCTCCGTCTAGCGGGGGTTACAATGAGCAGTTCTTC
CASNPPSSGGYNEQFF
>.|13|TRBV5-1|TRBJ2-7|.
TGCGCCAGCAGCTTGGAAGGCTCCTACGAGCAGTACTTC
CASSLEGSYEQYF
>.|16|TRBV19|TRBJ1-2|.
TGTGCCAGTAGTATAAGAGACCTCCGAACTAACTATGGCTACACCTTC
CASSIRDLRTNYGYTF
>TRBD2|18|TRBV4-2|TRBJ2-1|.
TGTGCCAGCAGCCAAGGTTTAGCGGGGGGGCCACCCTACAATGAGCAGTTCTTC
CASSQGLAGGPPYNEQFF
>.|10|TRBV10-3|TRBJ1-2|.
TGTGCCATCAGTGAGGGTGGCTACACCTTC
CAISEGGYTF
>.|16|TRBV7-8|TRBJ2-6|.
TGTGCCAGCAGCCCCGACGGGGACTCTGGGGCCAACGTCCTGACTTTC
CASSPDGDSGANVLTF
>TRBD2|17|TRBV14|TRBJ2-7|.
TGTGCCAGCAGCCAAGAATTTATAGCGGGGAGCTCCTACGAGCAGTACTTC
CASSQEFIAGSSYEQYF
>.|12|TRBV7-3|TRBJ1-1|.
TGTGCCAGCAGCGACAGGAACACTGAAGCTTTCTTT
CASSDRNTEAFF
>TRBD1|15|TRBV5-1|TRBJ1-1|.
TGCGCCAGCAGCTTGCAAGGGGGCACGAGTTATGAAGCTTTCTTT
CASSLQGGTSYEAFF
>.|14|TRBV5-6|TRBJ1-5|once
TGTGCCAGCAGCTTGGCAGGGAGCAATCAGCCCCAGCATTTT
CASSLAGSNQPQHF
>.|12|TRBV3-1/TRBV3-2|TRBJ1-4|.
TGTGCCAGCAGCCAAAACCCCAGGGAGGTTTTTTTT
CASSQNPREVFF
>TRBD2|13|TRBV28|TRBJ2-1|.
TGTGCCAGCAGTTTCGGGGGGGACAATGAGCAGTTCTTC
CASSFGGDNEQFF
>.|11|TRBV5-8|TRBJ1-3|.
TGTGCCAGCAGCAGAGCAAACACCATATATTTT
CASSRANTIYF
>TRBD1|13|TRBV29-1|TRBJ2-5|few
TGCAGCGTCGGACAGGGGATGAGAGAGACCCAGTACTTC
CSVGQGMRETQYF
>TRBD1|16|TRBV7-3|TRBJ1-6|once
TGTGCCAGCAGCTCAGGGGCCGGGACAGGGAGTTCACCCCTCCACTTT
CASSSGAGTGSSPLHF
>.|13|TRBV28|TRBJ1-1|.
TGTGCCAGCAGTCCCCCGGGAAACACTGAAGCTTTCTTT
CASSPPGNTEAFF
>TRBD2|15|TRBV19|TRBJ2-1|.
TGTGCCAGTACTACAATGGCGGGGGTCTACAATGAGCAGTTCTTC
CASTTMAGVYNEQFF
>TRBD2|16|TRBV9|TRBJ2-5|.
TGTGCCAGCAGCGTAGGGGCGGGAGGGCCCCAGGAGACCCAGTACTTC
CASSVGAGGPQETQYF
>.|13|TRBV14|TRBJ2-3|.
TGTGCCAGCAGCCAAGATGGGGCAGATACGCAGTATTTT
CASSQDGADTQYF
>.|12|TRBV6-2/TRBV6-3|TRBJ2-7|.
TGTGCCAGCAGTAAGACCCACTACGAGCAGTACTTC
CASSKTHYEQYF
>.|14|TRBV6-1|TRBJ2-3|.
TGTGCCAGCAGTGAAGTTGGTAGGGCGGATACGCAGTATTTT
CASSEVGRADTQYF
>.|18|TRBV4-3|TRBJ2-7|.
TGCGCCAGCAGCCAAGCCTTAGGGACCCGTAGACGATCCTACGAGCAGTACTTC
CASSQALGTRRRSYEQYF
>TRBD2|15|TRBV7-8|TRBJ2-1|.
TGTGCCAGCAGCTTTGTCCGCGGGAGCCACAATGAGCAGTTCTTC
CASSFVRGSHNEQFF
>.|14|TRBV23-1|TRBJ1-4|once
TGCGCCAGGGGTGGGTGGGATTATAATGAAAAACTGTTTTTT
CARGGWDYNEKLFF
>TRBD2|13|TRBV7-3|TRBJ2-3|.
TGTGCCAGCAGCCCTGGGAGGGTGGATACGCAGTATTTT
CASSPGRVDTQYF
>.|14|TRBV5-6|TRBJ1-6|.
TGTGCCAGCAGCTTGGACCCAACGATCCTACCCCTCCACTTT
CASSLDPTILPLHF
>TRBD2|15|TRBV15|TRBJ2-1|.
TGTGCCACCAGCAGAGGCAGCGGGAGTTACAATGAGCAGTTCTTC
CATSRGSGSYNEQFF